What follows are 18 T cell receptor beta chains derived from one specimen sequenced in a study of graft-versus-host responses after intestinal transplantation. Profiling relied on immunoSEQ multiplex PCR, and the TCRdb table lists in-frame clones only, not all of them. Among more than 20,000 clones listed, around 94% were seen once. The sequencing used PBMCs, collected about 260 days after intestinal transplant. Source of these receptors: a human patient who received an intestinal transplant, so some T cells may come from the graft donor.

The chain carries TRBV6-6 and TRBJ2-1, with D unclear. Trimming removed 0 bases from V and 8 bases from J, with 5 bases in between. The CDR3 is made up of 12 amino acids. The germline gives CDR1 MNHNY, CDR2 SVGAGI (reference sequence). CDR3 nucleotides: TGTGCCAGCAGTTACTCGTTCGATGAGCAGTTCTTC. Residues: CASSYSFDEQFF.

The V gene is TRBV9, the J gene TRBJ2-7, with 7 nucleotides matching TRBD2. Trimming at V came to 5 bases and at J to 5 bases, leaving 13 bases not matched to a gene. From germline, CDR1 is SGDLS and CDR2 YYNGEE. CDR3 length: 15 amino acids. The DNA for the CDR3 is TGTGCCAGCAGTCCTTATGGGGGAGGGATGAACGAGCAGTACTTC. Encoded protein: CASSPYGGGMNEQYF. The full variable domain, rest sourced from reference TRBV9 and TRBJ2-7, is DSGVTQTPKHLITATGQRVTLRCSPRSGDLSVYWYQQSLDQGLQFLIQYYNGEERAKGNILERFSAQQFPDLHSELNLSSLELGDSALYFCASSPYGGGMNEQYFGPGTRLTVT.

The V gene is TRBV29-1, the J gene TRBJ2-2; D possibly corresponds to TRBD1 (7 bases). CDR1 is SQVTM, CDR2 ANQGSEA, per germline. The CDR3 extends over 15 amino acids. Trimming took 3 bases from V and 5 from J, leaving 16 bases between them. Here the CDR3 DNA reads TGCAGCGTTGACCCGACAGGGCGGGGTACCGGGGAGCTGTTTTTT. Amino acids: CSVDPTGRGTGELFF.

The chain combines TRBV9 with TRBJ2-1; 7 bases are a match to TRBD2. The CDR3 has 14 amino acids. V lost 5 bases and J lost 7; bases outside the gene matches: 9. CDR1 and CDR2 from the germline V gene are SGDLS and YYNGEE. The CDR3 sequence is CASSAGRELNEQFF. The CDR3 region has the DNA TGTGCCAGCAGTGCAGGGAGGGAGCTTAATGAGCAGTTCTTC.

The CDR3 nucleotides read TGCAGCGTTGAGGGGACAGGCGATAATGAAAAACTGTTTTTT. The encoded protein is CSVEGTGDNEKLFF. The chain is built from TRBV29-1 and TRBJ1-4, with TRBD1 identical over 8 bases. The CDR3 consists of 14 residues. Germline CDR1 reads SQVTM; CDR2 reads ANQGSEA. Trimming cost V 3 bases and J 4 bases; bases outside gene matches: 4.

The chain couples TRBV29-1 to TRBJ2-7, with D uncertain. V gave up 3 bases and J gave up 2 bases, with 8 bases separating them. This CDR3 is built from 12 residues. CDR1 SQVTM and CDR2 ANQGSEA come from the germline V gene. CDR3 sequence: CSVEVSPYEQYF. CDR3 sequence (DNA): TGCAGCGTTGAGGTCTCACCCTACGAGCAGTACTTC.

The chain employs TRBV4-1 and TRBJ1-1, with a possible D match to TRBD1 (5 bases). The CDR3 consists of 16 residues. Per germline, CDR1 MGHRA and CDR2 YSYEKL. V lost 7 bases, J lost 6 bases, and 24 bases lay in between. The CDR3 reads CASTPGRGRLASEAFF. CDR3 nucleotides: TGCGCCAGCACCCCTGGGAGGGGCAGGTTGGCGTCTGAAGCTTTCTTT.

The rearrangement uses TRBV27 and TRBJ1-5; D unclear. CDR1 and CDR2 from the germline V gene are MNHEY and SMNVEV (reference sequence). V lost 3 bases and J 5 bases, leaving 8 bases between the germline ends. The CDR3 spans 13 residues. The CDR3 sequence: CASSLGRDQPQHF. CDR3 DNA: TGTGCCAGCAGTTTGGGCCGAGATCAGCCCCAGCATTTT.

This rearrangement joins TRBV28 to TRBJ1-3, with a weak D call TRBD1 (5 bases). CDR1 and CDR2 (germline): MDHEN, SYDVKM. Trimming removed 5 bases at V and 0 bases at J, with 11 bases between. This CDR3 comprises 15 residues. CDR3 residues: CASSPGTASGNTIYF. The DNA of the CDR3 is TGTGCCAGCAGTCCCGGGACGGCCTCTGGAAACACCATATATTTT.

This sequence joins TRBV7-3 and TRBJ2-1; D is ambiguous. Germline CDR1 is SGHTA and CDR2 is FQGTGA. The ends were cut back, 5 bases at V and 6 bases at J, with 8 bases in the middle. The CDR3 covers 12 residues. CDR3 nucleotides: TGTGCCAGCAGCCTTATGGGCAATGAGCAGTTCTTC. Amino acid sequence: CASSLMGNEQFF.

The rearrangement joins TRBV18 to TRBJ1-1; D may be TRBD1 (6 bases). The CDR3 totals 13 residues. Per germline, CDR1 KGHSH and CDR2 LQKENI. The V end lost 6 bases, the J end lost 4 bases, and 12 bases lay between the germline ends. CDR3 loop: CASSSGHGTEAFF. The CDR3 DNA reads as TGTGCCAGCTCGTCGGGACACGGCACTGAAGCTTTCTTT.

This clone has just one count. The CDR3 here is CATSREKETYNEQFF. The CDR3 DNA follows: TGTGCCACCAGCAGAGAAAAGGAGACCTACAATGAGCAGTTCTTC. The chain recombines TRBV15 with TRBJ2-1, with D unresolved. Germline CDR1 LNHNV, CDR2 YYDKDF (reference sequence). V was cut by 0 bases and J by 2 bases, with 8 bases left in between. This CDR3 has 15 residues.

The rearrangement links TRBV2 to TRBJ1-5; unclear D gene. Germline loops: CDR1 SNHLY, CDR2 FYNNEI. The V and J ends lost 4 bases and 2 bases respectively, with 6 bases between them. The CDR3 is 13 residues long. The CDR3 reads CASSGAGNQPQHF. The CDR3 DNA reads TGTGCCAGCAGTGGGGCGGGCAATCAGCCCCAGCATTTT.

V is TRBV19 and J is TRBJ1-1; D might be TRBD1 (5 bases). Looked up from germline, CDR1 is LNHDA and CDR2 is SQIVND (reference sequence). V lost 5 bases to trimming and J lost 0 bases, with 19 bases between them. The CDR3 spans 17 residues. DNA of the CDR3: TGTGCCAGTAGTGAGGGGCGAGGGCTTCCAATGAACACTGAAGCTTTCTTT. Protein: CASSEGRGLPMNTEAFF. The variable domain in full, with the rest retrieved from reference TRBV19 and TRBJ1-1, is DGGITQSPKYLFRKEGQNVTLSCEQNLNHDAMYWYRQDPGQGLRLIYYSQIVNDFQKGDIAEGYSVSREKKESFPLTVTSAQKNPTAFYLCASSEGRGLPMNTEAFFGQGTRLTVV.

The rearrangement links TRBV25-1 to TRBJ2-3, with D hard to call. Germline CDR1 is MGHDK and CDR2 is SYGVNS. The V and J ends lost 10 bases and 1 base respectively, with 6 bases between them. The CDR3 has 11 residues. CDR3 DNA sequence: TGTGCCACCACCCGCACAGATACGCAGTATTTT. Translated: CATTRTDTQYF. The full variable domain, with the rest looked up from reference TRBV25-1 and TRBJ2-3, is EADIYQTPRYLVIGTGKKITLECSQTMGHDKMYWYQQDPGMELHLIHYSYGVNSTEKGDLSSESTVSRIRTEHFPLTLESARPSHTSQYLCATTRTDTQYFGPGTRLTVL.

The chain carries TRBV9 and TRBJ2-7; D may be TRBD2 (5 bases). Germline V gene sequence: CDR1 SGDLS, CDR2 YYNGEE. CDR3 length equals 14 residues. V lost 0 bases and J lost 4, with 11 bases in between. The CDR3 is CASSVVASSYEQYF. CDR3 DNA sequence: TGTGCCAGCAGCGTAGTAGCTAGCAGTTACGAGCAGTACTTC.

This chain links TRBV7-9 with TRBJ2-7, with D perhaps matching TRBD1 (6 bases). V lost 5 bases and J 6 bases, leaving 23 bases between the germline ends. This CDR3 has 16 amino acids. Germline-derived CDR1 and CDR2 are SEHNR and FQNEAQ (reference sequence). CDR3 nucleotide sequence: TGTGCCAGCAGCCCCCCGTACAGGGTAAGAATTGTCGAGCAGTACTTC. Its protein product is CASSPPYRVRIVEQYF.

This chain connects TRBV27 to TRBJ1-1; no firm D call. The CDR3 covers 15 residues. Germline values: CDR1 MNHEY, CDR2 SMNVEV (reference sequence). Trimming cost V 6 bases and J 0 bases, with 14 bases left between them. This CDR3 is CASRPAPRVNTEAFF. CDR3 coding DNA: TGTGCCAGCAGACCAGCCCCCCGAGTGAACACTGAAGCTTTCTTT.